This T cell receptor (beta chain) was obtained from a study of T cells in Graves' hyperthyroidism and ophthalmopathy. The TCR beta CDR3 regions underwent amplification using RNA transcripts as the source. First-round RT-PCR targeting the TCR CDR3 was performed with the HTBI primer set. TCRdb re-called the multiplex PCR reads with MiXCR, one entry per CDR3 protein. The data contain roughly 130,000 distinct CDR3 sequences, roughly 23% of them singletons. This clonotype showed up many times. Its specificity is unknown. With a duration under 2 months, the hyperthyroidism was newly diagnosed in patients aged 18 to 65. Orbital computed tomography, thyroid ultrasound, serum thyroxine and TRAb, and clinical symptoms together informed the diagnoses. Between the trimmed V and J ends, which lost 4 bases and 2 bases, there was a span of 15 bases. CDR1 SGHAT and CDR2 FQDESV come from the germline V gene (reference sequence). The CDR3 spans 16 residues.

Regarding the study as a whole: Prediction of ophthalmopathy progression came a median 6.5 months pre-onset.

This receptor was obtained from a woman aged 45 to 65 with Graves' hyperthyroidism that later progressed to Graves' ophthalmopathy. The genes are TRBV11-1 and TRBJ2-1; D remains unclear. The sample taken for sequencing was blood. CDR3 DNA sequence: TGTGCCAGCAGCTCCGGGCTGGGTGGCACCTACAATGAGCAGTTCTTC. Translated: CASSSGLGGTYNEQFF.